This entry features one T cell receptor (beta chain) sequence. This sample was included in a study of T cells after somatic rescue of genetic block. V lost 0 bases and J 5 bases, leaving 8 bases between the germline ends. The CDR3 covers 14 residues. Germline V gives CDR1 KGHSH, CDR2 LQKENI. Here immunoSEQ multiplex PCR was the method, and the copy in TCRdb shows in-frame clones only, minus some. The repertoire consists of tens of thousands of clones, with roughly 93% occurring once and the leading ten covering less than 3.5%. This sequence originates from a man in his thirties or forties. The sequenced sample consisted of peripheral blood mononuclear cells (PBMCs). The chain couples TRBV18 to TRBJ2-1; D uncertain. DNA of the CDR3: TGTGCCAGCTCACCACCCCTTCTGCACAATGAGCAGTTCTTC. This codes for CASSPPLLHNEQFF.